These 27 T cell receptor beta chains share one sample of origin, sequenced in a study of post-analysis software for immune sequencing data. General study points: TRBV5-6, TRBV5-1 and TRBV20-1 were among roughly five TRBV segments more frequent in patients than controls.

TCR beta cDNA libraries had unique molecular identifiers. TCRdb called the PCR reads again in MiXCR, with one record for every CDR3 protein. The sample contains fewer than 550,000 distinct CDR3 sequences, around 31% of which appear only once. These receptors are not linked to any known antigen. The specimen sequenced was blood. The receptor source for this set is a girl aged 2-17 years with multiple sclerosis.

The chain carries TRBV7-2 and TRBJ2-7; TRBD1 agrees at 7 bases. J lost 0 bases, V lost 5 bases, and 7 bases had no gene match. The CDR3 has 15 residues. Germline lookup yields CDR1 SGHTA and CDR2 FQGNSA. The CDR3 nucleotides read TGTGCCAGCAGCCGGGACAGAGTTGACTCCTACGAGCAGTACTTC. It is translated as CASSRDRVDSYEQYF.

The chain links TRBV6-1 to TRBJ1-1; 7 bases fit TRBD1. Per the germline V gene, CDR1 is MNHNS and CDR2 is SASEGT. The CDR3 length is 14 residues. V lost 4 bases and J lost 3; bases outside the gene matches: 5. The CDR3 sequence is CASSGATGYTEAFF. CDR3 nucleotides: TGTGCCAGCAGTGGCGCGACAGGGTACACTGAAGCTTTCTTT.

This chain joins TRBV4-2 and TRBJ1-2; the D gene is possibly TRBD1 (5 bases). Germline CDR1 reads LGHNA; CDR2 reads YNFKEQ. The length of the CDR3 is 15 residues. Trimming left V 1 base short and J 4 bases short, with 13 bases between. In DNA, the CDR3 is TGTGCCAGCAGCCAAGTTTCGGCGGGGGTCTATGGCTACACCTTC. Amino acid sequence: CASSQVSAGVYGYTF.

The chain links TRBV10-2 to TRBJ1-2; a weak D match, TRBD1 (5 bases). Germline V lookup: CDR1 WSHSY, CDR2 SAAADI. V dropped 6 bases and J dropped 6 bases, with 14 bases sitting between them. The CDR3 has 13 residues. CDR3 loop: CASRVSRVDGYTF. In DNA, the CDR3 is TGCGCCAGCAGGGTGAGCAGGGTGGATGGCTACACCTTC.

The CDR3, as DNA: TGTGCCAGCAGTCCAAGACAGGGCTTCAATGAGCAGTTCTTC. It specifies CASSPRQGFNEQFF. The genes are TRBV28 and TRBJ2-1; TRBD1 matches at 7 bases. The CDR3 extends over 14 amino acids. V lost 5 bases to trimming and J lost 6 bases; unmatched junction nucleotides: 7. Germline V lookup: CDR1 MDHEN, CDR2 SYDVKM.

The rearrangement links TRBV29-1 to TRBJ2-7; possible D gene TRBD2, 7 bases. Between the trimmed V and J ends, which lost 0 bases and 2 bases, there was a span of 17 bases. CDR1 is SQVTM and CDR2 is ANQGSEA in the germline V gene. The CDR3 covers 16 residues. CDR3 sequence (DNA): TGCAGCGTTGAAGATCTAGGCGGGGGCGCGACCTACGAGCAGTACTTC. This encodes CSVEDLGGGATYEQYF.

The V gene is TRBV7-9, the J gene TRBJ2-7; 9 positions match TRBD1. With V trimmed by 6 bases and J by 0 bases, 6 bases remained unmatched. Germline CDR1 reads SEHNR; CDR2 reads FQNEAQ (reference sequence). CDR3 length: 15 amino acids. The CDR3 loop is CASSSSTGGSYEQYF. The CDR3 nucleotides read TGTGCCAGCAGTTCCTCGACAGGGGGCTCCTACGAGCAGTACTTC.

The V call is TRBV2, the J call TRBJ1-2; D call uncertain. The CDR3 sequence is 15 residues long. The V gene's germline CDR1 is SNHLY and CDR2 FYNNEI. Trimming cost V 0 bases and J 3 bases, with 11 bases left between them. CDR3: CASSEALRGYYGYTF. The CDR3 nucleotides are TGTGCCAGCAGTGAAGCGCTTCGAGGGTACTATGGCTACACCTTC.

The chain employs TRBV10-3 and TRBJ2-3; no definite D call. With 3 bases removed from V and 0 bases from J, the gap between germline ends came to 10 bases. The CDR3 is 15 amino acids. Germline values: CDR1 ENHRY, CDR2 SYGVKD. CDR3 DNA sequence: TGTGCCATCAGTGAATTTATGGCGAGCACAGATACGCAGTATTTT. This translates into CAISEFMASTDTQYF.

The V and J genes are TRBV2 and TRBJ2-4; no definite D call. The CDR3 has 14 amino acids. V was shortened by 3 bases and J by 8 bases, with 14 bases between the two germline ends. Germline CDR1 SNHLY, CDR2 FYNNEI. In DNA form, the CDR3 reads TGTGCCAGCAGTGACCCAGGAGATAGGGACATTCAGTACTTC. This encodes CASSDPGDRDIQYF. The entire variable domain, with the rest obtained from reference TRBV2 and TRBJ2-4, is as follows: EPEVTQTPSHQVTQMGQEVILRCVPISNHLYFYWYRQILGQKVEFLVSFYNNEISEKSEIFDDQFSVERPDGSNFTLKIRSTKLEDSAMYFCASSDPGDRDIQYFGAGTRLSVL.

The CDR3 bases are TGCGCCAGCAGCTGCCGGACAGTTGGGGAAGGCTACACCTTC. Translating gives CASSCRTVGEGYTF. The chain employs TRBV5-1 and TRBJ1-2; maybe TRBD1 (6 bases). V lost 3 bases to trimming and J lost 8 bases, with 17 bases between them. The CDR3 covers 14 residues. Germline-derived CDR1 and CDR2 are SGHRS and YFSETQ.

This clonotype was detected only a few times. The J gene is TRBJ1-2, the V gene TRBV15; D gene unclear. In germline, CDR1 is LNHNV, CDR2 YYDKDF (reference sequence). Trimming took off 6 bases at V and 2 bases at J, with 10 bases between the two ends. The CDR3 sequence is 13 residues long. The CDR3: CATSQTINYGYTF. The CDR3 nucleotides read TGTGCCACCAGTCAGACGATAAACTATGGCTACACCTTC.

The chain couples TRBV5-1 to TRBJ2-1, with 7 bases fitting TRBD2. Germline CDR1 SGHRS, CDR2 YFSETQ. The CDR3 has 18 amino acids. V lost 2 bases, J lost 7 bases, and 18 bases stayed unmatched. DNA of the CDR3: TGCGCCAGCAGCTTCGGAGTATTAGGTCCGGGGGGAGAGAATGAGCAGTTCTTC. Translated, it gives CASSFGVLGPGGENEQFF.

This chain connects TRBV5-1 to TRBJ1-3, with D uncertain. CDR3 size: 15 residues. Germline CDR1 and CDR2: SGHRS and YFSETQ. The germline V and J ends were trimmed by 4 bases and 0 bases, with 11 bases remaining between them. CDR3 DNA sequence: TGCGCCAGCAGCCCCGGACTCAGCTCTGGAAACACCATATATTTT. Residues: CASSPGLSSGNTIYF.

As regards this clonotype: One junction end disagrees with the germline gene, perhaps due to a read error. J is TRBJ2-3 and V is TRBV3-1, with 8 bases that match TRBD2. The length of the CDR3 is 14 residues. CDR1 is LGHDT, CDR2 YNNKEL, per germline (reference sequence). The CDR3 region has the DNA TGTGCCGGCAGCCAAGGAGCGGGGGCCACTTCACAGTATTTT. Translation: CAGSQGAGATSQYF.

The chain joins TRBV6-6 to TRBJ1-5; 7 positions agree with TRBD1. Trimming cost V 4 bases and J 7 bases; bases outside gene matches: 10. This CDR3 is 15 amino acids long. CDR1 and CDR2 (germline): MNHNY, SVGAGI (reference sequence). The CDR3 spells CASSSDRETGQPQHF. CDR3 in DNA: TGTGCCAGCAGTTCCGACAGGGAAACAGGGCAGCCCCAGCATTTT.

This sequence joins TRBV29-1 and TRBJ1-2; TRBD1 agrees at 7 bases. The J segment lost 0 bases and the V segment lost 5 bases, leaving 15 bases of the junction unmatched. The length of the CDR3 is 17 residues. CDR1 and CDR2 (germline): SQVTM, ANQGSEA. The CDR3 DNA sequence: TGCAGCGTTTACTTCAGCCGGGACAGAAATCCTAACTATGGCTACACCTTC. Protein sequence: CSVYFSRDRNPNYGYTF.

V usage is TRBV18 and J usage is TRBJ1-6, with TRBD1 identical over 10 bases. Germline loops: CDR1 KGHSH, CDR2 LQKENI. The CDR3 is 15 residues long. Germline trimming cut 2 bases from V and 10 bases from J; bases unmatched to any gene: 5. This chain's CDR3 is CASSPTGDRGSPLHF. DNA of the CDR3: TGTGCCAGCTCACCAACGGGGGACAGGGGCTCACCCCTCCACTTT.

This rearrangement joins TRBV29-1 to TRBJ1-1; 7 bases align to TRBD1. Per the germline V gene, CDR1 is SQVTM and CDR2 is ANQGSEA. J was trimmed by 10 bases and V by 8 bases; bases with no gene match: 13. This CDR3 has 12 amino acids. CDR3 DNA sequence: TGCAGCACCGAGGACAGGACCGGGGGAGCTTTCTTT. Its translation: CSTEDRTGGAFF.

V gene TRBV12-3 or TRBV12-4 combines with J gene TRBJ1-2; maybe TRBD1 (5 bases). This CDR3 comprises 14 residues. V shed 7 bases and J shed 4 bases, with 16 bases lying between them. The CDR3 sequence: CASTARDHFYGYTF. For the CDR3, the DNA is TGTGCCAGCACCGCGAGGGACCATTTCTATGGCTACACCTTC.

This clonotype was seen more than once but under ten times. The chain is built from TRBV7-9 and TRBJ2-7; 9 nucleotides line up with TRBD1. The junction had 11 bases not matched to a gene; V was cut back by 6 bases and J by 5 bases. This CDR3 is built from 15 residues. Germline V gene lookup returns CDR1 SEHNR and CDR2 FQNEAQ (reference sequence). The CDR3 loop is CASSRDRATFNEQYF. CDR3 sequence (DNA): TGTGCCAGCAGTCGGGACAGGGCCACGTTCAACGAGCAGTACTTC. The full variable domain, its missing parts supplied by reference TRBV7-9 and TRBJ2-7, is DTGVSQNPRHKITKRGQNVTFRCDPISEHNRLYWYRQTLGQGPEFLTYFQNEAQLEKSRLLSDRFSAERPKGSFSTLEIQRTEQGDSAMYLCASSRDRATFNEQYFGPGTRLTVT.

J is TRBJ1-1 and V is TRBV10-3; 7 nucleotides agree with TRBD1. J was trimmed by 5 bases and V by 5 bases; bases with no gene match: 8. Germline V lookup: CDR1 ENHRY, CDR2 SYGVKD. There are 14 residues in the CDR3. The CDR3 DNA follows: TGTGCCATCAGTCGTACAGGGGACGGGACTGAAGCTTTCTTT. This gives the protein CAISRTGDGTEAFF.

CDR3 in DNA: TGCGCCAGCAGCTTGTTACAGGGGAATTACGAGCAGTACTTC. Encoded protein: CASSLLQGNYEQYF. This chain joins TRBV5-1 and TRBJ2-7, with 7 bases matching TRBD1. Losses at the gene ends were 1 base for V and 4 bases for J; bases not matched to a gene: 5. Germline CDR1 and CDR2: SGHRS and YFSETQ. The CDR3 runs to 14 residues.

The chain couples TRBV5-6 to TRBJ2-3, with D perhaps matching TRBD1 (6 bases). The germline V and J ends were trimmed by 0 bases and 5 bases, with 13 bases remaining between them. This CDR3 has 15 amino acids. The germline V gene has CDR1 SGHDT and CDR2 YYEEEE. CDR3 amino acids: CASSLVGGRGDTQYF. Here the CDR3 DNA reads TGTGCCAGCAGCTTGGTTGGGGGCAGGGGAGATACGCAGTATTTT.

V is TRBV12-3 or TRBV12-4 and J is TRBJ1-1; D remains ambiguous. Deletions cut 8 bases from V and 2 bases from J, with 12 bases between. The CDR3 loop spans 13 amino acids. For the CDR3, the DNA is TGTGCCAGCGGCCGGAACTTCAACACTGAAGCTTTCTTT. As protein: CASGRNFNTEAFF.

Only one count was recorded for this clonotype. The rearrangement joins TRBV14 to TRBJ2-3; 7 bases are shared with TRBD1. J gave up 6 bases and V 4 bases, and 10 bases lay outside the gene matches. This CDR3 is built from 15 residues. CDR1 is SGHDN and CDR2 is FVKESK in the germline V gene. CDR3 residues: CASSPGTAITDTQYF. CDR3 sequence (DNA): TGTGCCAGCAGCCCAGGGACAGCGATCACGGATACGCAGTATTTT.

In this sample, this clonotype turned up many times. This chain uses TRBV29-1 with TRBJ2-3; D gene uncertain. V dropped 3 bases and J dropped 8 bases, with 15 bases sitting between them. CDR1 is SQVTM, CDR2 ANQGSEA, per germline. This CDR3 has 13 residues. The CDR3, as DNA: TGCAGCGTTGATGAATTAGGATCGGGTACGCAGTATTTT. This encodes CSVDELGSGTQYF.